This entry concerns a single TCR beta chain. These data come from a study of T cell repertoires in cytomegalovirus infection. Using its own MiXCR run on the reads, TCRdb lists one record per CDR3 protein. The sample has approximately 750,000 distinct CDR3 sequences, 35% seen once. CDR1 and CDR2 from the germline V gene are SEHNR and FQNEAQ (reference sequence). The CDR3 extends over 17 amino acids. Germline trimming cut 4 bases from V and 5 bases from J; bases unmatched to any gene: 12. V usage is TRBV7-9 and J usage is TRBJ1-1; 11 bases are shared with TRBD1. The specimen was PBMCs. This TCR derives from a human donor in good health (CMV status not recorded). Some clones in this sample may be carry-over from other donors' samples. The CDR3 region is CASSSPRTGGEGTEAFF. Written as DNA, the CDR3 is TGTGCCAGCAGCTCACCGAGGACAGGGGGCGAAGGGACTGAAGCTTTCTTT. Looking up the rest from reference TRBV7-9 and TRBJ1-1 gives the full variable domain: DTGVSQNPRHKITKRGQNVTFRCDPISEHNRLYWYRQTLGQGPEFLTYFQNEAQLEKSRLLSDRFSAERPKGSFSTLEIQRTEQGDSAMYLCASSSPRTGGEGTEAFFGQGTRLTVV.